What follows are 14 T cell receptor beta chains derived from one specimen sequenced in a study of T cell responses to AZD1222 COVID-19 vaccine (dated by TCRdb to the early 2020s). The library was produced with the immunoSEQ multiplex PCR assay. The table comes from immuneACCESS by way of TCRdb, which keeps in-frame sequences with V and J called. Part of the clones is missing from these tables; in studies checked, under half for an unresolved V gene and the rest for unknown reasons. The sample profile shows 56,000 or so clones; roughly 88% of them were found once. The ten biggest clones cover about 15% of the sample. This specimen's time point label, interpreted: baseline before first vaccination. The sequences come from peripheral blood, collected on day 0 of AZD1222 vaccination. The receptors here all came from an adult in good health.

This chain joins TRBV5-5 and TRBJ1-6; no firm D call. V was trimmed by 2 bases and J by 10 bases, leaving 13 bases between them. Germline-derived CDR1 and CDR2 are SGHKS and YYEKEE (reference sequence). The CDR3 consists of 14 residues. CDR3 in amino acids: CASSLNGGDSPLHF. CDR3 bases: TGTGCCAGCAGCTTAAACGGCGGCGACTCACCCCTCCACTTT.

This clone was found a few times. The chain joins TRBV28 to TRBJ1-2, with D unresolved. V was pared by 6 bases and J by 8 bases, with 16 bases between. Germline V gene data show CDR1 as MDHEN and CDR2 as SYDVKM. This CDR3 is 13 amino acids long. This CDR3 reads CASSVDISYGYTF. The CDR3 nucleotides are TGTGCCAGCAGCGTAGACATATCCTACGGCTACACCTTC.

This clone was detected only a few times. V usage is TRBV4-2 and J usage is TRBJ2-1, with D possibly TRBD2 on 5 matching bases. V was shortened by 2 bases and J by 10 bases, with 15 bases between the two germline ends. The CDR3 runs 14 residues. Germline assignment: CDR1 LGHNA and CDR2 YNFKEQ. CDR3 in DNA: TGTGCCAGCAGCCAACTCCTACCCGGGATCGAGCAGTTCTTC. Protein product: CASSQLLPGIEQFF.

In DNA form, the CDR3 reads TGTGCCAGCAGTCGAAGCTACGAGCAGTACTTC. Encoded protein: CASSRSYEQYF. V gene TRBV2 combines with J gene TRBJ2-7; no firm D call. Trimming took off 5 bases at V and 3 bases at J, with 5 bases between the two ends. The CDR3 contains 11 residues. The V gene's germline CDR1 is SNHLY and CDR2 FYNNEI.

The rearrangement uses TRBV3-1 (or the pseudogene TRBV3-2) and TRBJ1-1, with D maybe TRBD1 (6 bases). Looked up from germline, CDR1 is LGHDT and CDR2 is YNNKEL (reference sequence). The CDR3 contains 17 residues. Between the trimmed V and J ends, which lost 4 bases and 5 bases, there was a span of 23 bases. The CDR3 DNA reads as TGTGCCAGCAGCCCACCAGCTACAGGGAGCCTCAGGACTGAAGCTTTCTTT. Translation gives CASSPPATGSLRTEAFF.

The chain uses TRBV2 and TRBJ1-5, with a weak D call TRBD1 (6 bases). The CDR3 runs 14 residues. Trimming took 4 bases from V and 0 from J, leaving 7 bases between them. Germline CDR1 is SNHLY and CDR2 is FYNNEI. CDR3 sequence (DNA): TGTGCCAGCAGTGGGACAGTTAGCAATCAGCCCCAGCATTTT. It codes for CASSGTVSNQPQHF.

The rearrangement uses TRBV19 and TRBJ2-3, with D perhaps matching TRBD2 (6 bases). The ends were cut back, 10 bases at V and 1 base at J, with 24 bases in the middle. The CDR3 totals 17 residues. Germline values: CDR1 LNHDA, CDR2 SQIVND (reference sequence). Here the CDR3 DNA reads TGTGCCACCAGATCCTATTCAGGGAGGAGCGGCACAGATACGCAGTATTTT. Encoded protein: CATRSYSGRSGTDTQYF.

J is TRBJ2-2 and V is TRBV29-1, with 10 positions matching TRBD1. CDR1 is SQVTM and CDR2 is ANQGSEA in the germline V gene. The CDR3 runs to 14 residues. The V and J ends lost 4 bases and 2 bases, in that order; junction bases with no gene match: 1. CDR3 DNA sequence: TGCAGCGTTGGACAGGGGGCTAACACCGGGGAGCTGTTTTTT. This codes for CSVGQGANTGELFF.

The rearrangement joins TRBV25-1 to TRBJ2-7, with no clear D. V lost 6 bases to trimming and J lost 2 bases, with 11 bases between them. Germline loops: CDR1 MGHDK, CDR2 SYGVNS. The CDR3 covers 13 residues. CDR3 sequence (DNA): TGTGCCAGCAGCCGGAAGGGAACCTACGAGCAGTACTTC. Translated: CASSRKGTYEQYF.

The CDR3 sequence is CASSPWTGRTNYGYTF. For the CDR3, the DNA is TGTGCCAGCAGTCCATGGACAGGGCGAACTAACTATGGCTACACCTTC. The gene calls are TRBV2 and TRBJ1-2; 8 bases align to TRBD1. The CDR3 loop spans 16 amino acids. The V segment lost 5 bases and the J segment 0 bases; nucleotides outside the gene matches: 8. The germline V gene encodes CDR1 SNHLY and CDR2 FYNNEI.

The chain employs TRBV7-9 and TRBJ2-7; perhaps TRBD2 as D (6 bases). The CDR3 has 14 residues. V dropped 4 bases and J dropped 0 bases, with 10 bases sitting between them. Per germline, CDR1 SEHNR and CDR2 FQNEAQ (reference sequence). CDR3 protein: CASSSRDSSYEQYF. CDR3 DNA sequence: TGTGCCAGCAGCTCTCGGGACTCCTCCTACGAGCAGTACTTC.

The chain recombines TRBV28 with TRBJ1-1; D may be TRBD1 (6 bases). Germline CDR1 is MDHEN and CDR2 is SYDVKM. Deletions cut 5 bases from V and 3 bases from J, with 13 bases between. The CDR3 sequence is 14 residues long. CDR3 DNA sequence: TGTGCCAGCAGTGAACAGGGAAGAGACACTGAAGCTTTCTTT. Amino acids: CASSEQGRDTEAFF. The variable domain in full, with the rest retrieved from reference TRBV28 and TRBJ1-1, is DVKVTQSSRYLVKRTGEKVFLECVQDMDHENMFWYRQDPGLGLRLIYFSYDVKMKEKGDIPEGYSVSREKKERFSLILESASTNQTSMYLCASSEQGRDTEAFFGQGTRLTVV.

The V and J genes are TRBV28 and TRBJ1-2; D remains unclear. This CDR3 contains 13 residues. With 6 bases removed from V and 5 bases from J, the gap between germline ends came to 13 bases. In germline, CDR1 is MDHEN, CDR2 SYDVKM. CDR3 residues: CASSLLGVYGYTF. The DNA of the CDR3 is TGTGCCAGCAGCCTCCTGGGAGTTTATGGCTACACCTTC.

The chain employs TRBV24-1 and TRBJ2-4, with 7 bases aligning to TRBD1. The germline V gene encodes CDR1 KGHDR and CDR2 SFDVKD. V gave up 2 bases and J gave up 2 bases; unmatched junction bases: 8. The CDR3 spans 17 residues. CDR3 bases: TGTGCCACCAGTGATTCGGCGACAGGGTTGACCAAAAACATTCAGTACTTC. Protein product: CATSDSATGLTKNIQYF.